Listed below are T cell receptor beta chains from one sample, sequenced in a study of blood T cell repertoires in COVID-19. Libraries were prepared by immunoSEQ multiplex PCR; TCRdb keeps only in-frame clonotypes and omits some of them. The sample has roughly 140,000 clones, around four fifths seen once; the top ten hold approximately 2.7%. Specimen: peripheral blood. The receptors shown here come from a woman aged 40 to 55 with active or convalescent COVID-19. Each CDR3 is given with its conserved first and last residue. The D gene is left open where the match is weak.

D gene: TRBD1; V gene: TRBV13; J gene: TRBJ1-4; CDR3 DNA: TGTGCCAGCAGCGCCCGGACAGGGGGCGAGGAAAAACTGTTTTTT; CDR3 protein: CASSARTGGEEKLFF
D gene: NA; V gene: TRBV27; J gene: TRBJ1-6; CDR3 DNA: TGTGCCAGCAGTTTCTCCGGGGAGCGGGCTTTTAATTCACCCCTCCACTTT; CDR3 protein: CASSFSGERAFNSPLHF
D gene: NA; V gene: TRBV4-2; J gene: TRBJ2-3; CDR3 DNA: TGTGCCAGCAGCCAAGAGGGTGGAGGGACAGATACGCAGTATTTT; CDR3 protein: CASSQEGGGTDTQYF
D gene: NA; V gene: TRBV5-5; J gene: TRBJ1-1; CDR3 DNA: TGTGCCAGCAGCTCCTACTCTACCCGTATGAACACTGAAGCTTTCTTT; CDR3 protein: CASSSYSTRMNTEAFF
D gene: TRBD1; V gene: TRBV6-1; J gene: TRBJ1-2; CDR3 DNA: TGTGCCAGCAGTGAGGACAGGTACTATGGCTACACCTTC; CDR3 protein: CASSEDRYYGYTF
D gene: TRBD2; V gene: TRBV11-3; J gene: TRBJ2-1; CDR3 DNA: TGTGCCAGCAGCTTACGAGCGGGGGCGGACGGTGAGCAGTTCTTC; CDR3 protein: CASSLRAGADGEQFF
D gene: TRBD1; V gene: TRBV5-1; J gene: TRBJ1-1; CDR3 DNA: TGCGCCAGCAGCTTGGGGGCAGGGGGCACTGAAGCTTTCTTT; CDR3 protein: CASSLGAGGTEAFF
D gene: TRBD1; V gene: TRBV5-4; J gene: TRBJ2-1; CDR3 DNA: TGTGCCAGCAGCGTTGGGACAGGGGAGTACAATGAGCAGTTCTTC; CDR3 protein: CASSVGTGEYNEQFF
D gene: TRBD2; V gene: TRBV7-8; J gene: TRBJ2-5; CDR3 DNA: TGTGCCAGCAGCCCAGGGACTAGCGGGCGCCGGTCGAGCCAAGAGACCCAGTACTTC; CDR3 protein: CASSPGTSGRRSSQETQYF
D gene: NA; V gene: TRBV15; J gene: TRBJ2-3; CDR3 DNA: TGTGCCACCAGACAAGGGACATCTAGCACAGATACGCAGTATTTT; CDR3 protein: CATRQGTSSTDTQYF
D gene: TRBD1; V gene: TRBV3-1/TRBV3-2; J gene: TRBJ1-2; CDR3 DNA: TGTGCCAGCCGCTACTTGACAGGGGCTGGTGGCTACACCTTC; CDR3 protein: CASRYLTGAGGYTF